These 25 T cell receptor beta chains came from one sample sequenced in a study of OX40 agonist ivuxolimab in advanced cancers. The data were produced by immunoSEQ multiplex PCR, yet TCRdb's version contains in-frame clones alone and is incomplete. The sample contains roughly 75,000 clones, roughly 86% of which appear only once. The material was CD4+ or CD8+ T cells sorted from blood, obtained in a trial of the OX40 agonist ivuxolimab. These receptors were obtained from an adult with an advanced solid tumor such as melanoma, head and neck, liver or kidney cancer.

The chain carries TRBV2 and TRBJ2-7, with D possibly matching TRBD2 (5 bases). CDR1 is SNHLY, CDR2 FYNNEI, per germline. V was pared by 7 bases and J by 7 bases, with 17 bases between. CDR3 length equals 13 residues. The CDR3 nucleotides are TGTGCCAGCACCCTAGGCGGGCCCATGGAGCAGTACTTC. It specifies CASTLGGPMEQYF.

This chain uses TRBV5-5 with TRBJ2-5; D is unresolved. V lost 0 bases, J lost 5 bases, and 11 bases lay in between. The CDR3 length is 14 residues. Germline CDR1 SGHKS, CDR2 YYEKEE (reference sequence). In nucleotides, the CDR3 is TGTGCCAGCAGCTTGGATCTCCAAAGGGAGACCCAGTACTTC. It yields the protein CASSLDLQRETQYF.

The chain carries TRBV28 and TRBJ1-2; possible D gene TRBD1, 5 bases. Germline V gives CDR1 MDHEN, CDR2 SYDVKM. The CDR3 contains 14 residues. With 6 bases removed from V and 0 bases from J, the gap between germline ends came to 11 bases. The DNA for the CDR3 is TGTGCCAGCAGCCTACAACAGGCTAACTATGGCTACACCTTC. Protein product: CASSLQQANYGYTF.

This clone was found a few times. The rearrangement joins TRBV11-2 to TRBJ1-1; D is unresolved. Trimming removed 6 bases at V and 1 base at J, with 12 bases between. This CDR3 region has 14 residues. The germline gives CDR1 SGHAT, CDR2 FQNNGV. CDR3 in amino acids: CASRPSPGNTEAFF. The DNA for the CDR3 is TGTGCCAGCAGGCCTAGCCCTGGGAACACTGAAGCTTTCTTT.

V usage is TRBV5-1 and J usage is TRBJ2-5; tentative D call: TRBD2 (6 bases). The CDR3 sequence is 15 residues long. CDR1 and CDR2 (germline): SGHRS, YFSETQ. The V end was cut by 5 bases, the J end by 5 bases, with 19 bases between. The CDR3 loop is CASRAPSGVEETQYF. CDR3 sequence (DNA): TGCGCCAGCAGGGCTCCGTCGGGAGTAGAGGAGACCCAGTACTTC.

The V gene is TRBV4-3, the J gene TRBJ2-7, with D possibly being TRBD2 (6 bases). Looked up from germline, CDR1 is LGHNA and CDR2 is YSLEER. V was shortened by 0 bases and J by 3 bases, with 12 bases between the two germline ends. The CDR3 covers 15 residues. The CDR3 DNA is TGCGCCAGCAGCCAAGAACCCCGGGGGAACTACGAGCAGTACTTC. The encoded protein is CASSQEPRGNYEQYF.

This chain joins TRBV30 and TRBJ2-2; 9 bases are a match to TRBD1. Germline-derived CDR1 and CDR2 are GTSNPN and SVGIG (reference sequence). The CDR3 is 16 residues long. The V gene end was trimmed by 0 bases and the J gene end by 7 bases; junction bases not matched to a gene: 9. CDR3 loop: CAWSVHRGRFGGELFF. DNA for the CDR3: TGTGCCTGGAGTGTACACAGGGGGCGGTTCGGCGGGGAGCTGTTTTTT.

This clone came up a few times. The J gene is TRBJ2-7, the V gene TRBV12-1; the table's D call TRBD2 went unverified against the DNA. TRBV12-1 is flagged as a pseudogene. The CDR3 consists of 14 residues. CDR3 in amino acids: CASSFDVGPYEQYF. The CDR3 DNA is TGTGCCAGCAGCTTTGACGTCGGTCCGTACGAGCAGTACTTC.

This clone was detected once. The chain couples TRBV7-9 to TRBJ2-7; 11 bases fit TRBD2. The J segment lost 9 bases and the V segment lost 2 bases, leaving 9 bases of the junction unmatched. Germline V gives CDR1 SEHNR, CDR2 FQNEAQ (reference sequence). The CDR3 spans 15 residues. This CDR3 reads CASSLLAGGYEWQYF. The CDR3 DNA sequence: TGTGCCAGCAGCTTATTAGCGGGGGGGTACGAGTGGCAGTACTTC.

This sequence joins TRBV30 and TRBJ2-7; 7 bases line up with TRBD1. CDR1 GTSNPN and CDR2 SVGIG come from the germline V gene (reference sequence). V trimming: 4 bases; J trimming: 2 bases; junction bases outside the gene matches: 5. The CDR3 is 13 residues long. CDR3: CAWTRDRAYEQYF. CDR3 nucleotides: TGTGCCTGGACGAGAGACAGGGCCTACGAGCAGTACTTC.

By sample share, this clone is medium-sized. J is TRBJ2-7 and V is TRBV27, with D tentatively TRBD2 (6 bases). Germline-derived CDR1 and CDR2 are MNHEY and SMNVEV (reference sequence). CDR3 size: 14 residues. V lost 4 bases, J lost 5 bases, and 15 bases lay in between. Here the CDR3 reads CASSYRIGGNEQYF. In nucleotides, the CDR3 is TGTGCCAGCAGTTATCGTATTGGGGGGAACGAGCAGTACTTC.

The chain couples TRBV6-1 to TRBJ1-2, with D tentatively TRBD1 (6 bases). Germline-derived CDR1 and CDR2 are MNHNS and SASEGT. The CDR3 length is 15 residues. Trimming cost V 6 bases and J 0 bases, with 14 bases left between them. The CDR3 reads CASSSRRTANYGYTF. CDR3 in DNA: TGTGCCAGCAGCTCAAGACGGACAGCTAACTATGGCTACACCTTC.

The chain links TRBV10-3 to TRBJ2-7, with no clear D. V lost 7 bases, J lost 5 bases, and 15 bases lay in between. In germline, CDR1 is ENHRY, CDR2 SYGVKD. CDR3 length equals 13 residues. CDR3: CAIKSQYSHEQYF. The DNA for the CDR3 is TGTGCCATCAAATCCCAGTATTCCCACGAGCAGTACTTC.

This sequence joins TRBV6-6 and TRBJ1-2; no reliable D call. Germline assignment: CDR1 MNHNY and CDR2 SVGAGI (reference sequence). Trimming shortened V by 6 bases and J by 5 bases, and 10 bases separated the two germline ends. The CDR3 covers 12 residues. As DNA, the CDR3 is TGTGCCAGCAGCGGAGGCCCGTATGGCTACACCTTC. Translation gives CASSGGPYGYTF.

The chain carries TRBV4-1 and TRBJ2-7; 7 bases match TRBD2. V lost 0 bases, J lost 0 bases, and 17 bases stayed unmatched. Germline V CDR1 and CDR2: MGHRA, YSYEKL. This CDR3 region has 20 residues. CDR3 amino acids: CASSQDSGGVAGQSSYEQYF. The CDR3 nucleotides read TGCGCCAGCAGCCAAGATTCAGGTGGGGTAGCGGGTCAAAGCTCCTACGAGCAGTACTTC.

The genes are TRBV18 and TRBJ2-6, with TRBD2 identical over 7 bases. The CDR3 has 17 amino acids. Germline V gene data show CDR1 as KGHSH and CDR2 as LQKENI. The V and J ends lost 3 bases and 0 bases, in that order; junction bases with no gene match: 5. This chain's CDR3 is CASSPLAGRSGANVLTF. DNA of the CDR3: TGTGCCAGCTCACCCTTAGCGGGCCGCTCTGGGGCCAACGTCCTGACTTTC.

This sequence joins TRBV5-4 and TRBJ2-7; 9 nucleotides align to TRBD1. The V gene's germline CDR1 is SGHNT and CDR2 YYREEE (reference sequence). The V segment lost 0 bases and the J segment 9 bases; nucleotides outside the gene matches: 4. The CDR3 length is 13 residues. In nucleotides, the CDR3 is TGTGCCAGCAGCTTGGACAGGGGGCTGGGGCAGTACTTC. This gives the protein CASSLDRGLGQYF.

This chain uses TRBV9 with TRBJ2-3; the D gene is possibly TRBD1 (6 bases). Trimming shortened V by 0 bases and J by 3 bases, and 11 bases separated the two germline ends. CDR3 length: 15 amino acids. CDR1 and CDR2 from the germline V gene are SGDLS and YYNGEE. In nucleotides, the CDR3 is TGTGCCAGCAGCGTAGTAACACAGGGAACAGATACGCAGTATTTT. Translating gives CASSVVTQGTDTQYF.

This chain links TRBV6-6 with TRBJ2-4; 7 bases agree with TRBD1. The germline CDR1 and CDR2 sequences are MNHNY and SVGAGI (reference sequence). The CDR3 totals 13 residues. J lost 7 bases, V lost 10 bases, and 10 bases had no gene match. CDR3 bases: TGTGCCATCGGTACACAGGGGTTGAACATTCAGTACTTC. The encoded protein is CAIGTQGLNIQYF.

The J gene is TRBJ2-5, the V gene TRBV5-1, with a possible D match to TRBD1 (5 bases). The CDR3 is 13 amino acids. Trimming removed 4 bases from V and 6 bases from J, with 13 bases in between. From germline, CDR1 is SGHRS and CDR2 YFSETQ. CDR3 region: CASSLGVGQTQYF. The CDR3 DNA reads as TGCGCCAGCAGCCTTGGGGTGGGGCAGACCCAGTACTTC.

This chain uses TRBV7-3 with TRBJ2-1, with D possibly matching TRBD1 (5 bases). Trimming removed 2 bases from V and 7 bases from J, with 18 bases in between. CDR1 and CDR2 from the germline V gene are SGHTA and FQGTGA. This CDR3 comprises 16 residues. The CDR3, as DNA: TGTGCCAGCAGCTTAGGGGCGGTGGGGATAAATAATGAGCAGTTCTTC. Residues: CASSLGAVGINNEQFF.

The V gene is TRBV7-8, the J gene TRBJ2-7; D unclear. This CDR3 is 16 amino acids long. Germline CDR1 is SGHVS and CDR2 is FQNEAQ. The V end was cut by 0 bases, the J end by 1 base, with 13 bases between. The CDR3 nucleotides read TGTGCCAGCAGCTTAGCGGCGACGGGTCCGTCCTACGAGCAGTACTTC. Translated, it gives CASSLAATGPSYEQYF.

This clone showed up just a few times. This chain connects TRBV11-1 to TRBJ2-7, with D unresolved. In germline, CDR1 is SGHAT, CDR2 FQDESV (reference sequence). V was trimmed by 5 bases and J by 3 bases, leaving 8 bases between them. This CDR3 region has 12 residues. In nucleotides, the CDR3 is TGTGCCAGCAGCAAACAGAGCTACGAGCAGTACTTC. Residues: CASSKQSYEQYF. Full variable domain (outside the CDR3, taken from reference TRBV11-1 and TRBJ2-7): EAEVAQSPRYKITEKSQAVAFWCDPISGHATLYWYRQILGQGPELLVQFQDESVVDDSQLPKDRFSAERLKGVDSTLKIQPAELGDSAMYLCASSKQSYEQYFGPGTRLTVT.

In DNA form, the CDR3 reads TGTGCCAGCAGTGAAAGAGCGGGAGGAAACATTCAGTACTTC. This gives the protein CASSERAGGNIQYF. The rearrangement joins TRBV6-1 to TRBJ2-4; 9 bases align to TRBD2. The germline V gene has CDR1 MNHNS and CDR2 SASEGT. This CDR3 comprises 14 residues. With 2 bases clipped from V and 6 bases from J, the junction kept 2 bases outside the gene matches.

V gene TRBV15 combines with J gene TRBJ1-5; D unresolved. This CDR3 has 14 residues. The V end lost 3 bases, the J end lost 5 bases, and 11 bases lay between the germline ends. The germline gives CDR1 LNHNV, CDR2 YYDKDF (reference sequence). The CDR3 DNA sequence: TGTGCCACCAGCAGGGGCCGGTTGGATCAGCCCCAGCATTTT. It is translated as CATSRGRLDQPQHF.